This T cell receptor beta chain comes out of a study of molecular identifiers for immune sequencing clone quantification. Study-wide results and caveats: Underestimation of highly expanded clone sizes could arise where identical TCR molecules share a barcode. For effector cells, clones above 20 RNA copies held over 97% of molecules; for naive cells, under 1%.

Remarks on this clonotype: Its antigen is as yet unknown. A read error may explain this, as a much larger clone is one base away.

The CDR3 is made up of 14 amino acids. Per germline, CDR1 MNHEY and CDR2 SVGAGI. TCRdb independently ran MiXCR on the PCR reads; one entry per CDR3 protein. The sample yields about 630,000 distinct CDR3 sequences, about 25% seen once. The source is a human donor in good health. Some libraries in this study had Jurkat cell RNA spiked in. The sample was naive CD8+ T cells from blood, with Jurkat cell RNA spiked in. This sample's subset: FACS-sorted CD8+CD4-CCR7+CD45RA+ naive T cells. This sequence joins TRBV6-5 and TRBJ2-7; D is possibly TRBD2 (7 bases). CDR3 nucleotide sequence: TGTGCCAGCAGTTACTCGGCGGGGGCTTACGAGCAGTGCTTC. Translated: CASSYSAGAYEQCF.